The next 18 T cell receptor beta chains were all read from a single sample in a study of blood T cell repertoires in COVID-19. TCRdb's table, derived via immunoSEQ multiplex PCR, lists solely in-frame clones and lacks some. The repertoire holds under 200,000 clones, with 88% as singletons. Sequencing was carried out using PBMCs or T cells enriched from blood (not recorded which). The receptors originated from a woman in her 50s who had recovered from COVID-19.

The V and J genes are TRBV5-4 and TRBJ1-5; D not resolved. CDR3 length: 14 amino acids. Germline V gives CDR1 SGHNT, CDR2 YYREEE (reference sequence). V lost 5 bases, J lost 2 bases, and 11 bases lay in between. The CDR3 DNA is TGTGCCAGCAGTCCCGGGGTTGGCAATCAGCCCCAGCATTTT. Translation gives CASSPGVGNQPQHF.

In the case of this clone: Its ends do not fully match the called genes, so a read error is possible. This chain joins TRBV7-7 and TRBJ2-5, with a possible D match to TRBD1 (6 bases). CDR1 and CDR2 from the germline V gene are SSHAT and FNYEAQ (reference sequence). This CDR3 is 13 amino acids long. The CDR3 nucleotides are TGTGCTAGCAGCTTTAACAGGGAGTCTGCCCAGTACTTC. Its protein product is CASSFNRESAQYF.

The rearrangement links TRBV7-9 to TRBJ2-1; 8 bases agree with TRBD2. The CDR3 loop spans 16 amino acids. Losses at the gene ends were 8 bases for V and 0 bases for J; bases not matched to a gene: 9. Germline CDR1 is SEHNR and CDR2 is FQNEAQ (reference sequence). This CDR3 is CASFPGGVSSYNEQFF. CDR3 in DNA: TGTGCCAGCTTCCCGGGGGGGGTCAGCTCCTACAATGAGCAGTTCTTC.

The V and J genes are TRBV6-2 or TRBV6-3 and TRBJ2-5; D may be TRBD1 (6 bases). V dropped 2 bases and J dropped 4 bases, with 11 bases sitting between them. The CDR3 totals 14 residues. Germline V gives CDR1 MNHEY, CDR2 SVGEGT. CDR3 loop: CASSYTGQRETQYF. Here the CDR3 DNA reads TGTGCCAGCAGTTACACGGGACAAAGAGAGACCCAGTACTTC.

Only one count was recorded for this clone. The V call is TRBV11-1, the J call TRBJ2-3; 7 nucleotides agree with TRBD2. V lost 1 base and J lost 6; bases outside the gene matches: 7. Germline lookup yields CDR1 SGHAT and CDR2 FQDESV (reference sequence). CDR3 length: 15 residues. DNA of the CDR3: TGTGCCAGCAGCTTAGGCGGGGCCGGGGGGGATACGCAGTATTTT. Translated: CASSLGGAGGDTQYF.

The chain uses TRBV7-2 and TRBJ1-2; 7 bases are a match to TRBD1. Germline CDR1 SGHTA, CDR2 FQGNSA. The ends lost 5 bases at V and 6 bases at J; junction bases unmatched: 12. The CDR3 runs 15 residues. In nucleotides, the CDR3 is TGTGCCAGCAGCGCAAATCCGGGACAGACGCATGGCTACACCTTC. It yields the protein CASSANPGQTHGYTF.

This rearrangement joins TRBV5-8 to TRBJ1-1, with 12 bases matching TRBD1. Per germline, CDR1 SGHTS and CDR2 YDEGEE. CDR3 size: 13 residues. J gave up 5 bases and V 9 bases, and 5 bases lay outside the gene matches. CDR3 DNA: TGTGCCACCGGGACAGGGGGCCGGACTGAAGCTTTCTTT. It specifies CATGTGGRTEAFF.

As concerns this clone: Other DNA sequences of this sample code for an identical CDR3. The rearrangement joins TRBV7-3 to TRBJ2-3; 9 bases fit TRBD2. With V trimmed by 3 bases and J by 4 bases, 5 bases remained unmatched. This CDR3 has 15 amino acids. Germline CDR1 and CDR2: SGHTA and FQGTGA. The CDR3 sequence: CASSLGGGAADTQYF. The CDR3 DNA is TGTGCCAGCAGCTTGGGCGGGGGGGCCGCAGATACGCAGTATTTT.

CDR3 coding DNA: TGTGCCAGCAGGACTATAGGGAGGTACACTGAAGCTTTCTTT. It encodes CASRTIGRYTEAFF. The chain links TRBV7-2 to TRBJ1-1; D ambiguous. The CDR3 spans 14 residues. CDR1 and CDR2 (germline): SGHTA, FQGNSA. Trimming shortened V by 6 bases and J by 3 bases, and 14 bases separated the two germline ends.

This rearrangement joins TRBV4-3 to TRBJ2-1; 11 bases map to TRBD2. J was trimmed by 2 bases and V by 3 bases; bases with no gene match: 3. The germline CDR1 and CDR2 sequences are LGHNA and YSLEER. The CDR3 contains 16 residues. CDR3 protein: CASSQELAGAYNEQFF. In DNA, the CDR3 is TGCGCCAGCAGCCAGGAACTAGCGGGGGCCTACAATGAGCAGTTCTTC.

The gene calls are TRBV6-5 and TRBJ2-7; D gene unclear. V gave up 5 bases and J gave up 0 bases, with 8 bases separating them. The length of the CDR3 is 13 residues. Germline CDR1 is MNHEY and CDR2 is SVGAGI. This CDR3 is CASSLMASYEQYF. In DNA form, the CDR3 reads TGTGCCAGCAGTCTTATGGCCTCCTACGAGCAGTACTTC.

This clone showed up just a few times. The chain is built from TRBV29-1 and TRBJ1-3; 7 nucleotides match TRBD1. The junction had 7 bases not matched to a gene; V was cut back by 7 bases and J by 7 bases. The CDR3 extends over 12 amino acids. In germline, CDR1 is SQVTM, CDR2 ANQGSEA. This chain's CDR3 is CSATGDRNTIYF. In nucleotides, the CDR3 is TGCAGCGCCACAGGGGATAGGAACACCATATATTTT.

This chain uses TRBV11-1 with TRBJ1-1; 8 bases map to TRBD1. The CDR3 runs 14 residues. Trimming at V came to 2 bases and at J to 1 base, leaving 0 bases not matched to a gene. The germline CDR1 and CDR2 sequences are SGHAT and FQDESV (reference sequence). CDR3 protein: CASSLQGANTEAFF. CDR3 nucleotide sequence: TGTGCCAGCAGCTTACAGGGGGCGAACACTGAAGCTTTCTTT.

This clone was observed once. This chain connects TRBV7-9 to TRBJ2-2; D not resolved. Trimming removed 1 base at V and 8 bases at J, with 8 bases between. The germline V gene has CDR1 SEHNR and CDR2 FQNEAQ (reference sequence). The CDR3 consists of 13 residues. CDR3 region: CASSLEPLGELFF. CDR3 nucleotides: TGTGCCAGCAGCTTAGAGCCGTTAGGGGAGCTGTTTTTT.

As DNA, the CDR3 is TGTGCCAGCAGCTTAGCGACAGGGGCCTACGAGCAGTACTTC. Protein: CASSLATGAYEQYF. This chain connects TRBV7-6 to TRBJ2-7; 8 bases fit TRBD1. The V gene end was trimmed by 0 bases and the J gene end by 2 bases; junction bases not matched to a gene: 0. Germline assignment: CDR1 SGHVS and CDR2 FNYEAQ. CDR3 length: 14 amino acids.

The chain recombines TRBV19 with TRBJ2-2, with TRBD1 identical over 8 bases. CDR3 length equals 15 residues. The ends lost 5 bases at V and 15 bases at J; junction bases unmatched: 17. CDR1 LNHDA and CDR2 SQIVND come from the germline V gene (reference sequence). The CDR3 loop is CASSPSQGGRLELFF. CDR3 bases: TGTGCCAGTAGTCCCTCACAGGGGGGACGGCTTGAGTTGTTTTTT.

The chain combines TRBV29-1 with TRBJ2-7, with 8 positions matching TRBD1. Germline CDR1 reads SQVTM; CDR2 reads ANQGSEA. There are 15 residues in the CDR3. The trim removed 3 bases at V and 4 bases at J, leaving 11 bases unmatched. The CDR3 sequence is CSVDVDRGKHYEQYF. Written as DNA, the CDR3 is TGCAGCGTTGATGTCGACAGGGGAAAGCATTACGAGCAGTACTTC.

The chain uses TRBV7-3 and TRBJ1-6, with D possibly being TRBD1 (5 bases). Trimming took 2 bases from V and 9 from J, leaving 11 bases between them. Germline V lookup: CDR1 SGHTA, CDR2 FQGTGA. The CDR3 consists of 14 residues. The CDR3 sequence: CASSLGRVGSPLHF. As DNA, the CDR3 is TGTGCCAGCAGCTTAGGCAGGGTTGGTTCACCCCTCCACTTT.